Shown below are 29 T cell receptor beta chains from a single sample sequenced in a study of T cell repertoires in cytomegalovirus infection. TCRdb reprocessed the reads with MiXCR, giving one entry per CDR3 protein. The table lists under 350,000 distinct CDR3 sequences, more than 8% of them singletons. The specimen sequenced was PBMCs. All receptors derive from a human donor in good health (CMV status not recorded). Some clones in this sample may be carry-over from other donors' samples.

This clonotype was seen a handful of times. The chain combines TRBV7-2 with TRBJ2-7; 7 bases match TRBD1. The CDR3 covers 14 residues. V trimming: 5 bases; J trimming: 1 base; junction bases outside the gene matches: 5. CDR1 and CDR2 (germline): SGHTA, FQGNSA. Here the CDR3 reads CASSPRTGSYEQYF. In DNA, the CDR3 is TGTGCCAGCAGCCCTCGGACAGGTTCCTACGAGCAGTACTTC.

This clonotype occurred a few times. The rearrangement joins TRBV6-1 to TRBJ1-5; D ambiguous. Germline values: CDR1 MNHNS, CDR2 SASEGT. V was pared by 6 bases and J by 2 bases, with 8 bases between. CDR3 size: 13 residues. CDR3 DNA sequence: TGTGCCAGCAGAGTGATGGGCAATCAGCCCCAGCATTTT. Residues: CASRVMGNQPQHF.

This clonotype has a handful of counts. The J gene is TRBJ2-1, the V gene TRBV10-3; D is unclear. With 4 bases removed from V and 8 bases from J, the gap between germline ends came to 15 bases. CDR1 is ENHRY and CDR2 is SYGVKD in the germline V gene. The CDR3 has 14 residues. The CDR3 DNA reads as TGTGCCATCAGTGCTTTTCACAAGAAGGATGAGCAGTTCTTC. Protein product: CAISAFHKKDEQFF.

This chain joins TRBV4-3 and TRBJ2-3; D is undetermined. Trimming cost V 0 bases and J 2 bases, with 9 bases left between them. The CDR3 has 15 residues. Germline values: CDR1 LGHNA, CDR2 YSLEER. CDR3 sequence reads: CASSQDVYFTDTQYF. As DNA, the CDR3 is TGCGCCAGCAGCCAAGATGTGTATTTCACAGATACGCAGTATTTT.

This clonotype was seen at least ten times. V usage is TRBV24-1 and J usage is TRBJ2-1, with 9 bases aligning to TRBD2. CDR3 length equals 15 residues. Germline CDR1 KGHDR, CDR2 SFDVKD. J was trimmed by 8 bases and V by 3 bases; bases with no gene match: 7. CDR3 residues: CATSDRLAGVYEQFF. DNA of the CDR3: TGTGCCACCAGTGATAGGTTAGCGGGAGTTTATGAGCAGTTCTTC.

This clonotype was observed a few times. The CDR3 is CASSRRDRDRDTQYF. DNA of the CDR3: TGTGCCAGCAGTCGGAGGGACAGGGACCGAGATACGCAGTATTTT. The genes are TRBV7-2 and TRBJ2-3; 9 nucleotides match TRBD1. Germline values: CDR1 SGHTA, CDR2 FQGNSA. Trimming at V came to 6 bases and at J to 5 bases, leaving 9 bases not matched to a gene. This CDR3 is 15 amino acids long.

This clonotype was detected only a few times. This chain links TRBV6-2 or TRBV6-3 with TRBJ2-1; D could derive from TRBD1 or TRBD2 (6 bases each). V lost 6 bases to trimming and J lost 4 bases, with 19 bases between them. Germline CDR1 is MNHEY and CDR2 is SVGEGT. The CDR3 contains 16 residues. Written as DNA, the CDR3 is TGTGCCAGCAGGCCCGCCGGGGGCACTGGTTACAATGAGCAGTTCTTC. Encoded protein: CASRPAGGTGYNEQFF.

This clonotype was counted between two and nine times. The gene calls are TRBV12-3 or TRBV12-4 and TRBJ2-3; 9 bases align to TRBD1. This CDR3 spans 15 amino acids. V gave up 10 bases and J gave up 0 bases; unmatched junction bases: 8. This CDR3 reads CATRDGQGSTDTQYF. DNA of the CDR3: TGTGCCACACGGGATGGACAGGGGAGCACAGATACGCAGTATTTT.

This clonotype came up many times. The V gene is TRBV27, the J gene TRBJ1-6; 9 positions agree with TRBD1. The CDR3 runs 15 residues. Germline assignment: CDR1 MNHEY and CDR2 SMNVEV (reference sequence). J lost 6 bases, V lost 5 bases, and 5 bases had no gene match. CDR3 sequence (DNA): TGTGCCAGCAGTCAGCGACAGGGGGGTAATTCACCCCTCCACTTT. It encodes CASSQRQGGNSPLHF.

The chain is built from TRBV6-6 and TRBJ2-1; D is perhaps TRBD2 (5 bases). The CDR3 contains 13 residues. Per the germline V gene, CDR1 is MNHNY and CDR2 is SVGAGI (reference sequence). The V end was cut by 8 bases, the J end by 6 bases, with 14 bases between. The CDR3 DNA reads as TGTGCCAGCGGCTGGGTCGGGGTCAATGAGCAGTTCTTC. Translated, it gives CASGWVGVNEQFF.

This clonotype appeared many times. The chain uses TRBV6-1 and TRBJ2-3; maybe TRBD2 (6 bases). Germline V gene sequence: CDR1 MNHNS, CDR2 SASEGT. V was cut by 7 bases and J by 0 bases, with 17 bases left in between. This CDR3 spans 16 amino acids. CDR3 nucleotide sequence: TGTGCCAGCATAGATTGGAGGGCCACAAGCACAGATACGCAGTATTTT. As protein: CASIDWRATSTDTQYF.

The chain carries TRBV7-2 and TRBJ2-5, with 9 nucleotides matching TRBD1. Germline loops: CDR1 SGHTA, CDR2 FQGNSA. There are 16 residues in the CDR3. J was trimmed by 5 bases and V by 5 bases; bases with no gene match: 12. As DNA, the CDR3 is TGTGCCAGCAGCCCCCAGGGACAGGGCGTCTCTGAGACCCAGTACTTC. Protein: CASSPQGQGVSETQYF.

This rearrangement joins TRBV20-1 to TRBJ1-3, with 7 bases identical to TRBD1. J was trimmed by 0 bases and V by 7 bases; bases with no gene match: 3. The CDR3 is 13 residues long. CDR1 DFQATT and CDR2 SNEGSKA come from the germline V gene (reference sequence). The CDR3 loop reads CSVTGVSGNTIYF. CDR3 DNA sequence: TGCAGTGTTACAGGGGTCTCTGGAAACACCATATATTTT.

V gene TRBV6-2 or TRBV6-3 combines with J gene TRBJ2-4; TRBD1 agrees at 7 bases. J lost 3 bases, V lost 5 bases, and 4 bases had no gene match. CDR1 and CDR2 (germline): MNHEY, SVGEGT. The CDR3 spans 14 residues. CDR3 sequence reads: CASSPTGSKNIQYF. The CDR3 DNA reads TGTGCCAGCAGTCCGACAGGGAGCAAAAACATTCAGTACTTC.

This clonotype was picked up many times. CDR3 sequence reads: CASSPITTLNTEAFF. The DNA of the CDR3 is TGCGCCAGCAGCCCCATAACAACCTTGAACACTGAAGCTTTCTTT. The genes are TRBV5-1 and TRBJ1-1; D is unclear. In germline, CDR1 is SGHRS, CDR2 YFSETQ. V was trimmed by 4 bases and J by 0 bases, leaving 13 bases between them. This CDR3 comprises 15 residues.

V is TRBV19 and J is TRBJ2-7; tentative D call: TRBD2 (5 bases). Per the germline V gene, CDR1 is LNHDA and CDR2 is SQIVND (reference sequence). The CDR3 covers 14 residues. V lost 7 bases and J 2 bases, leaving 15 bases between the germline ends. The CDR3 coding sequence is TGTGCCAGTAAGGACTCAGAAGGGCCCTACGAGCAGTACTTC. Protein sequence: CASKDSEGPYEQYF.

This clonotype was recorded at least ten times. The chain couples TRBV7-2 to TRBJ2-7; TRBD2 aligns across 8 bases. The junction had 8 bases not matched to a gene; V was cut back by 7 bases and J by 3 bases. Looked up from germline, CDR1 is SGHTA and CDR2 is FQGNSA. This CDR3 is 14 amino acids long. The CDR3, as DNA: TGTGCCAGCACCCCCAGCGGGAGTAACTACGAGCAGTACTTC. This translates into CASTPSGSNYEQYF.

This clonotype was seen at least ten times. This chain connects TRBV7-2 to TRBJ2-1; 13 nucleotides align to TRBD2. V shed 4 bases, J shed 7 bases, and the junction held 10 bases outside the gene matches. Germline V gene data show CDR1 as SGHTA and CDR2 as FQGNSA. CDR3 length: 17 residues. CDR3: CASSSSGLAGVANEQFF. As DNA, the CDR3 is TGTGCCAGCAGCTCCTCCGGACTAGCGGGAGTAGCAAATGAGCAGTTCTTC.

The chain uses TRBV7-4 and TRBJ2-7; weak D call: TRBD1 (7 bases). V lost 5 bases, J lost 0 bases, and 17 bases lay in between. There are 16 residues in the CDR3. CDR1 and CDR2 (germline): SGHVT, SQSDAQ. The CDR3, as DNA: TGTGCCAGCAGCCCCGTGGCGGGACAGAGCTCCTACGAGCAGTACTTC. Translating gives CASSPVAGQSSYEQYF.

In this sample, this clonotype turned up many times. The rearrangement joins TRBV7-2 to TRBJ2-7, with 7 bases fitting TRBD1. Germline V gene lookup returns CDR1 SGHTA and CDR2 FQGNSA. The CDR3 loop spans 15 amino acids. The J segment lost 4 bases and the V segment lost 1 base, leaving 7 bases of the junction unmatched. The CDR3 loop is CASSLEGASSYEQYF. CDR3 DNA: TGTGCCAGCAGCTTAGAGGGGGCCTCGTCGTACGAGCAGTACTTC.

As DNA, the CDR3 is TGTGCCAGCTCACCCGGGACTAGCGGGAGTATCCCCTACAATGAGCAGTTCTTC. Residues: CASSPGTSGSIPYNEQFF. This chain connects TRBV18 to TRBJ2-1; 14 nucleotides match TRBD2. The CDR3 is made up of 18 amino acids. V lost 3 bases, J lost 2 bases, and 6 bases stayed unmatched. From germline, CDR1 is KGHSH and CDR2 LQKENI.

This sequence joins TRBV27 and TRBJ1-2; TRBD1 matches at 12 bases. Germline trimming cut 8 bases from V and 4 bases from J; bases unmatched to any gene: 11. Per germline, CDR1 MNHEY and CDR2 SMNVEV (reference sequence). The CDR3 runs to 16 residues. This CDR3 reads CASGRDRGRPGYGYTF. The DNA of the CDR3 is TGTGCCAGCGGCCGGGACAGGGGGCGCCCAGGCTATGGCTACACCTTC.

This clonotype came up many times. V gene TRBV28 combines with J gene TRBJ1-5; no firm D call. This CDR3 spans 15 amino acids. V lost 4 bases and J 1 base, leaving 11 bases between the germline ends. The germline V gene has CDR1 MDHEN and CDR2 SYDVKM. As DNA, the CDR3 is TGTGCCAGCAGTTCCGATACAGAGAGCAATCAGCCCCAGCATTTT. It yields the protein CASSSDTESNQPQHF.

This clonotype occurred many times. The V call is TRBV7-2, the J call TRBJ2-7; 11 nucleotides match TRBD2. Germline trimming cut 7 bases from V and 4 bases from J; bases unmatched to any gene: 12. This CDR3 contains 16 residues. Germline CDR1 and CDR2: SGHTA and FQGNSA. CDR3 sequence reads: CASIPRPGLADYEQYF. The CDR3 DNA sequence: TGTGCCAGCATACCAAGGCCGGGACTAGCGGATTACGAGCAGTACTTC.

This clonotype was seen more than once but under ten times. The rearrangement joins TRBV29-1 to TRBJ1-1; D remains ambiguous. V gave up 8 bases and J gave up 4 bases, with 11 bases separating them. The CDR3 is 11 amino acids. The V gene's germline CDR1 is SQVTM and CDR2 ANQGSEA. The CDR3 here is CSPARGTEAFF. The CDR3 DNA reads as TGCAGCCCGGCCCGGGGCACTGAAGCTTTCTTT.

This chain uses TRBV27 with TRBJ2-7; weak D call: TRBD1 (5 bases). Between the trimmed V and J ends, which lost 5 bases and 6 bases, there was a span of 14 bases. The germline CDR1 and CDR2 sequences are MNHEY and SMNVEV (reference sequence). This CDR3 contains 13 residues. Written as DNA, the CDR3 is TGTGCCAGCAGTAGGCCAGGGTGGCTCGAGCAGTACTTC. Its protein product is CASSRPGWLEQYF.

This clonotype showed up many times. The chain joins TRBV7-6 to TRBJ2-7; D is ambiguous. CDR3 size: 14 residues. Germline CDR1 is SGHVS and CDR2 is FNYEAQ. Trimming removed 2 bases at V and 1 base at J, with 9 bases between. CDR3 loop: CASSLQVESYEQYF. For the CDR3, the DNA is TGTGCCAGCAGCTTACAAGTTGAGTCCTACGAGCAGTACTTC. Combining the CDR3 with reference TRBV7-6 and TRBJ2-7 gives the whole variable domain GAGVSQSPRYKVTKRGQDVALRCDPISGHVSLYWYRQALGQGPEFLTYFNYEAQQDKSGLPNDRFSAERPEGSISTLTIQRTEQRDSAMYRCASSLQVESYEQYFGPGTRLTVT.

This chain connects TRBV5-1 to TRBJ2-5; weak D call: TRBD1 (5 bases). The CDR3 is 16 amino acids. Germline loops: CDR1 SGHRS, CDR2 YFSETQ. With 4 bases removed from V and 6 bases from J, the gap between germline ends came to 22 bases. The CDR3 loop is CASSPDKSTQRQTQYF. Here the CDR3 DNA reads TGCGCCAGCAGCCCGGACAAATCAACCCAGCGTCAGACCCAGTACTTC.

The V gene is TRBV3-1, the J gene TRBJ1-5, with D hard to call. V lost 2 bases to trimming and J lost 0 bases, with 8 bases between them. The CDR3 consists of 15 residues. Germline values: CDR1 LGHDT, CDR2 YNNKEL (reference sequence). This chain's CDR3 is CASSQSTSSNQPQHF. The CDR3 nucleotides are TGTGCCAGCAGCCAATCGACCAGTAGCAATCAGCCCCAGCATTTT.